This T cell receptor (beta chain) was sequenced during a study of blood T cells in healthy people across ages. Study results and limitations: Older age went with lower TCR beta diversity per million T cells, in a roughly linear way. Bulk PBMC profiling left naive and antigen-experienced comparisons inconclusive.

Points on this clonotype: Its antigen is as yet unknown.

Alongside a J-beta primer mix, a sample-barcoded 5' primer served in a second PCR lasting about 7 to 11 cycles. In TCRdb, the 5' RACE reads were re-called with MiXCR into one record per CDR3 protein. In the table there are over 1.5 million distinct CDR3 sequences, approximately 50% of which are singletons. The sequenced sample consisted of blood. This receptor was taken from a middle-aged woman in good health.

The CDR3 DNA sequence: TGTGCCAGCAGTCCTCAGGGGCGAAGTGGCTACACCTTC. Its protein product is CASSPQGRSGYTF. The chain employs TRBV25-1 and TRBJ1-2; D perhaps matches TRBD1 (6 bases). The germline V gene encodes CDR1 MGHDK and CDR2 SYGVNS. This CDR3 is 13 amino acids long. Trimming stripped 5 bases from V and 7 bases from J, with 14 bases between.